These 14 T cell receptor beta chains share one sample of origin, sequenced in a study of blood T cell repertoires in COVID-19. Profiling relied on immunoSEQ multiplex PCR, and the TCRdb table lists in-frame clones only, not all of them. The repertoire holds about 350,000 clones, with 75% to 90% as singletons. Sequenced input: peripheral blood. Receptors originate from a woman aged 60-75 years with COVID-19, enrolled during active disease.

The rearrangement uses TRBV18 and TRBJ2-7; possibly TRBD2 for D (6 bases). Germline V gives CDR1 KGHSH, CDR2 LQKENI. The CDR3 has 13 amino acids. V was trimmed by 6 bases and J by 5 bases, leaving 14 bases between them. The CDR3 spells CASSSGVEDEQYF. DNA for the CDR3: TGTGCCAGCTCCTCGGGGGTGGAAGACGAGCAGTACTTC. The full variable domain, with the rest looked up from reference TRBV18 and TRBJ2-7, is NAGVMQNPRHLVRRRGQEARLRCSPMKGHSHVYWYRQLPEEGLKFMVYLQKENIIDESGMPKERFSAEFPKEGPSILRIQQVVRGDSAAYFCASSSGVEDEQYFGPGTRLTVT.

The chain couples TRBV6-6 to TRBJ2-1, with 10 bases matching TRBD2. Trimming at V came to 5 bases and at J to 4 bases, leaving 5 bases not matched to a gene. This CDR3 contains 15 residues. Germline loops: CDR1 MNHNY, CDR2 SVGAGI (reference sequence). The CDR3 loop is CASSLSGGSYNEQFF. The CDR3 nucleotides read TGTGCCAGCAGTCTTAGCGGGGGGTCGTACAATGAGCAGTTCTTC.

This clone has a count of ten or more. The chain combines TRBV19 with TRBJ1-5; 7 nucleotides agree with TRBD1. The CDR3 consists of 15 residues. With 7 bases clipped from V and 4 bases from J, the junction kept 10 bases outside the gene matches. In germline, CDR1 is LNHDA, CDR2 SQIVND (reference sequence). The CDR3 sequence is CASINRAGGNQPQHF. CDR3 nucleotide sequence: TGTGCCAGTATTAATCGGGCAGGGGGAAATCAGCCCCAGCATTTT.

The rearrangement joins TRBV7-2 to TRBJ2-7; D is perhaps TRBD1 (6 bases). There are 15 residues in the CDR3. Germline-derived CDR1 and CDR2 are SGHTA and FQGNSA. Trimming removed 0 bases at V and 2 bases at J, with 11 bases between. The CDR3 DNA reads TGTGCCAGCAGCTTAGCCAGGGACATTCCCTACGAGCAGTACTTC. It translates to CASSLARDIPYEQYF.

This clone occurred a few times. The V gene is TRBV7-3, the J gene TRBJ1-6; 8 bases are shared with TRBD1. V shed 7 bases and J 8 bases; nucleotides not matched to a gene: 7. Per germline, CDR1 SGHTA and CDR2 FQGTGA. There are 14 residues in the CDR3. CDR3 sequence reads: CASTGTGEYSPLHF. For the CDR3, the DNA is TGTGCCAGCACCGGGACAGGCGAATATTCACCCCTCCACTTT. Filled out from reference TRBV7-3 and TRBJ1-6, the complete variable domain reads GAGVSQTPSNKVTEKGKYVELRCDPISGHTALYWYRQSLGQGPEFLIYFQGTGAADDSGLPNDRFFAVRPEGSVSTLKIQRTERGDSAVYLCASTGTGEYSPLHFGNGTRLTVT.

This clone was seen just once. The gene calls are TRBV27 and TRBJ2-1; 12 bases map to TRBD1. CDR3 length: 16 residues. Germline V gene sequence: CDR1 MNHEY, CDR2 SMNVEV (reference sequence). The ends lost 5 bases at V and 7 bases at J; junction bases unmatched: 9. The CDR3 DNA reads as TGTGCCAGCAGTACGAAGGGACAGGGGGCGCGGAATGAGCAGTTCTTC. Protein: CASSTKGQGARNEQFF.

The rearrangement uses TRBV20-1 and TRBJ2-7; 8 bases align to TRBD2. The CDR3 has 14 residues. V lost 6 bases to trimming and J lost 6 bases; unmatched junction nucleotides: 13. Germline assignment: CDR1 DFQATT and CDR2 SNEGSKA (reference sequence). DNA for the CDR3: TGCAGTGCGAGTCCCCTAGCGGGTGGGGTCGAGCAGTACTTC. Translating it yields CSASPLAGGVEQYF.

The chain is built from TRBV2 and TRBJ2-7, with 7 bases lining up with TRBD1. V was pared by 3 bases and J by 3 bases, with 8 bases of the junction left unmatched. CDR1 and CDR2 (germline): SNHLY, FYNNEI. CDR3 length equals 15 residues. CDR3 amino acids: CASSDVRTGDYEQYF. The CDR3 coding sequence is TGTGCCAGCAGTGATGTGAGGACAGGTGACTACGAGCAGTACTTC.

J is TRBJ2-3 and V is TRBV7-8, with 7 bases that match TRBD1. The CDR3 runs to 17 residues. CDR1 and CDR2 (germline): SGHVS, FQNEAQ. J was trimmed by 2 bases and V by 0 bases; bases with no gene match: 8. Here the CDR3 DNA reads TGTGCCAGCAGCTTAGCCGCACAGGGGACCTTCACAGATACGCAGTATTTT. Amino acid sequence: CASSLAAQGTFTDTQYF.

This clone has more than one count but fewer than ten. V and J are TRBV19 and TRBJ1-2; TRBD1 is a possible D gene (6 bases). CDR3 size: 14 residues. Germline V gene data show CDR1 as LNHDA and CDR2 as SQIVND (reference sequence). The germline V and J ends were trimmed by 6 bases and 5 bases, with 16 bases remaining between them. CDR3 nucleotide sequence: TGTGCCAGTAGGCGAGCAGGGGCCGGGTATGGCTACACCTTC. Protein: CASRRAGAGYGYTF.

The V gene is TRBV5-1, the J gene TRBJ2-5, with 10 bases aligning to TRBD1. Trimming took 3 bases from V and 5 from J; bases not matched to a gene: 10. Germline V gives CDR1 SGHRS, CDR2 YFSETQ. The CDR3 extends over 16 amino acids. The CDR3 bases are TGCGCCAGCAGCTACGGGACAGGGGACGGTTCGGAGACCCAGTACTTC. Translation: CASSYGTGDGSETQYF.

This clone was detected only once. This chain connects TRBV19 to TRBJ1-5, with TRBD1 identical over 9 bases. The CDR3 contains 16 residues. The germline gives CDR1 LNHDA, CDR2 SQIVND (reference sequence). The V segment lost 8 bases and the J segment 0 bases; nucleotides outside the gene matches: 8. The CDR3 sequence: CASDRGDAYSNQPQHF. The DNA for the CDR3 is TGTGCCAGTGACAGGGGGGATGCCTATAGCAATCAGCCCCAGCATTTT.

The rearrangement links TRBV7-3 to TRBJ1-6, with D perhaps TRBD1 (6 bases). The CDR3 contains 16 residues. Deletions cut 4 bases from V and 9 bases from J, with 19 bases between. Germline assignment: CDR1 SGHTA and CDR2 FQGTGA. CDR3 DNA: TGTGCCAGCAGCTCGGGACAACCGGGGCAGGGTTCACCCCTCCACTTT. It yields the protein CASSSGQPGQGSPLHF.

V is TRBV7-6 and J is TRBJ2-1; 12 positions match TRBD2. Germline V gives CDR1 SGHVS, CDR2 FNYEAQ. This CDR3 has 19 amino acids. With 2 bases clipped from V and 3 bases from J, the junction kept 11 bases outside the gene matches. The CDR3 DNA is TGTGCCAGCAGCTTACTAGCGGGGGGGCCGGGAAAGAGCTACAATGAGCAGTTCTTC. Its protein product is CASSLLAGGPGKSYNEQFF.